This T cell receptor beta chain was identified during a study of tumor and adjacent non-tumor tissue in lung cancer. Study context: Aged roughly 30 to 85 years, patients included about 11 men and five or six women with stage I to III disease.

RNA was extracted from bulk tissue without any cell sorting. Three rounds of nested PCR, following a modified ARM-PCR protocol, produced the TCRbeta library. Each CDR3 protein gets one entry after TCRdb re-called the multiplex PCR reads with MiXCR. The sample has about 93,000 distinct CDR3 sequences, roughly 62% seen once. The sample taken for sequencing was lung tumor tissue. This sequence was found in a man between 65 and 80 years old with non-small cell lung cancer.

The DNA for the CDR3 is TGTGCCAGTAGCCAGCGCCGACCAGGCAATGAGCAGTTCTTC. It translates to CASSQRRPGNEQFF. The rearrangement uses TRBV19 and TRBJ2-1; D not resolved. Trimming left V 6 bases short and J 6 bases short, with 15 bases between. Germline CDR1 and CDR2: LNHDA and SQIVND (reference sequence). This CDR3 is built from 14 residues. The full variable domain, with the rest looked up from reference TRBV19 and TRBJ2-1, is DGGITQSPKYLFRKEGQNVTLSCEQNLNHDAMYWYRQDPGQGLRLIYYSQIVNDFQKGDIAEGYSVSREKKESFPLTVTSAQKNPTAFYLCASSQRRPGNEQFFGPGTRLTVL.